A few counts support the clone carrying this TCR beta chain. Its antigen remains unknown. This sample was included in a study of molecular identifiers for immune sequencing clone quantification. Naive CD8 T cell sorting was performed on the CD8+CD4-CCR7+CD45RA+ phenotype. With 3 bases removed from V and 5 bases from J, the gap between germline ends came to 14 bases. This CDR3 region has 14 residues. Germline loops: CDR1 SGHVS, CDR2 FQNEAQ. Study-wide results and limits: Beyond 20 RNA copies, clones held over 97% of effector molecules, compared with under 1% in naive cells. Reportedly, one cell's Jurkat TCR RNA was detected within 1,200,000 naive CD8 cells.

Preparation methods for the bulk TCR libraries were those previously described, with listed TCR primers. TCRdb used MiXCR to reprocess the PCR reads, holding one entry per CDR3 protein. The repertoire holds roughly 320,000 distinct CDR3 sequences, roughly a fifth seen once, with approximately 0.85% in the top ten. The specimen was naive CD8+ T cells from blood, with Jurkat cell RNA spiked in. The subset: FACS-sorted CD8+CD4-CCR7+CD45RA+ naive T cells. This TCR was recovered from a human donor in good health. Some libraries in this study had Jurkat cell RNA spiked in. V and J are TRBV7-8 and TRBJ2-7, with D maybe TRBD1 (6 bases). Here the CDR3 DNA reads TGTGCCAGCAGCTTGATCACAGGGAGCGACGAGCAGTACTTC. Residues: CASSLITGSDEQYF.